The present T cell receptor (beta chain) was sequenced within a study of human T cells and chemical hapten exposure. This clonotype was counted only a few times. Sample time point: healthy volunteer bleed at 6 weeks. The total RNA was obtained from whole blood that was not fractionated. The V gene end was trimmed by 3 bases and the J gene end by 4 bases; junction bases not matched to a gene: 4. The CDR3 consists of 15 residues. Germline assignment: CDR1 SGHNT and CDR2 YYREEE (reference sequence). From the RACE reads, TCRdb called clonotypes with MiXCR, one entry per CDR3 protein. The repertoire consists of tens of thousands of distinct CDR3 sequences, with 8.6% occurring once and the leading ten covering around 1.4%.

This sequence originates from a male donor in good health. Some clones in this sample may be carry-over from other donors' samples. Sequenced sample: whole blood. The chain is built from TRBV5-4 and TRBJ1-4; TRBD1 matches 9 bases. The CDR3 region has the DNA TGTGCCAGCAGCTCCGGACAGGGGATTAATGAAAAACTGTTTTTT. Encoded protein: CASSSGQGINEKLFF.